These 8 T cell receptor beta chains originate from one sample sequenced in a study of CD8 T cells in Susac syndrome (dated by TCRdb to between 2019 and 2020). Receptor amplification or capture employed the immunoSEQ multiplex PCR assay. RNA was extracted with the RNeasy kit and roughly 0.45 to 1 ug was reverse transcribed using random hexamers. The raw public data were reprocessed by TCRdb itself: fastp quality trimming at Q25, MiXCR clonotype calling, in-frame beta chains only. Here each entry gathers all rows of one CDR3 protein and keeps the most common genes and DNA. The sample yields roughly 330,000 distinct CDR3 sequences; about 92% were counted once. Jointly, the top ten make up over 0.05% of the sample. The specimen sequenced was CD4+ T cells from PBMCs. All receptors come from a human donor with multiple sclerosis.

The genes are TRBV12-3 or TRBV12-4 and TRBJ2-3; D is ambiguous. This CDR3 contains 15 residues. With 4 bases removed from V and 0 bases from J, the gap between germline ends came to 11 bases. The CDR3 reads CASSSTLDSTDTQYF. CDR3 DNA sequence: TGTGCCAGCAGTTCGACTCTCGACAGCACAGATACGCAGTATTTT.

The sample holds one count of this clonotype. The rearrangement uses TRBV25-1 and TRBJ2-5; 7 bases match TRBD1. The V and J ends lost 10 bases and 4 bases, in that order; junction bases with no gene match: 9. The V gene's germline CDR1 is MGHDK and CDR2 SYGVNS. The CDR3 consists of 13 residues. The CDR3 protein is CATGDRLLETQYF. The DNA of the CDR3 is TGTGCCACCGGGGACAGACTGTTAGAGACCCAGTACTTC.

The rearrangement joins TRBV5-1 to TRBJ2-3, with no clear D. The CDR3 runs to 14 residues. Germline loops: CDR1 SGHRS, CDR2 YFSETQ. The ends were cut back, 7 bases at V and 2 bases at J, with 14 bases in the middle. The chain's CDR3 is CASGPLASTDTQYF. CDR3 nucleotides: TGCGCCAGCGGCCCCCTGGCCTCCACAGATACGCAGTATTTT.

CDR3 sequence (DNA): TGTGCCATCAGGGAACGACAGGGGGGTAGCAATGAGCAGTTCTTC. Translating it yields CAIRERQGGSNEQFF. The chain employs TRBV10-3 and TRBJ2-1; 9 positions match TRBD1. CDR1 is ENHRY, CDR2 SYGVKD, per germline. This CDR3 has 15 amino acids. Trimming took 6 bases from V and 6 from J; bases not matched to a gene: 9.

The chain is built from TRBV7-9 and TRBJ2-5; TRBD2 matches at 10 bases. The ends lost 4 bases at V and 3 bases at J; junction bases unmatched: 2. The V gene's germline CDR1 is SEHNR and CDR2 FQNEAQ (reference sequence). The CDR3 spans 14 residues. CDR3: CASSYGTSEETQYF. The CDR3 DNA reads TGTGCCAGCAGCTACGGGACTAGCGAAGAGACCCAGTACTTC.

V and J are TRBV12-3 or TRBV12-4 and TRBJ2-5; D is unclear. There are 14 residues in the CDR3. Deletions cut 1 base from V and 3 bases from J, with 9 bases between. This chain's CDR3 is CASSLGGSEETQYF. CDR3 DNA: TGTGCCAGCAGTTTAGGGGGTTCCGAAGAGACCCAGTACTTC.

The chain is built from TRBV19 and TRBJ1-1; D is unresolved. Germline-derived CDR1 and CDR2 are LNHDA and SQIVND (reference sequence). Trimming stripped 3 bases from V and 2 bases from J, with 16 bases between. The CDR3 is 16 residues long. The CDR3 bases are TGTGCCAGTAGTATGACTCATGGGCGGAGAAACACTGAAGCTTTCTTT. It codes for CASSMTHGRRNTEAFF.

The chain has TRBV5-1 and TRBJ2-2; 7 positions agree with TRBD2. Trimming at V came to 4 bases and at J to 3 bases, leaving 6 bases not matched to a gene. This CDR3 is built from 15 residues. Germline CDR1 is SGHRS and CDR2 is YFSETQ. CDR3 residues: CASSPGTMDTGELFF. The CDR3 bases are TGCGCCAGCAGCCCCGGGACTATGGACACCGGGGAGCTGTTTTTT.